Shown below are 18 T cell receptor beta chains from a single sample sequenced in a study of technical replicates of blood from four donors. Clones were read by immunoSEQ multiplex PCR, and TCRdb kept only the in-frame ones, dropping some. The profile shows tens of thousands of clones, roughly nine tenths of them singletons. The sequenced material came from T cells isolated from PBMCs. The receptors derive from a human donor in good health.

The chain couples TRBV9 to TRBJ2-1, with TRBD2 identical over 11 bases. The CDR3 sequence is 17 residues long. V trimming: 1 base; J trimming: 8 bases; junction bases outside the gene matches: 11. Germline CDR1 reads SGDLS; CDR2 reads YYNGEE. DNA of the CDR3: TGTGCCAGCAGCGTACAGATAGCGGGAGGGTTTGGCGATGAGCAGTTCTTC. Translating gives CASSVQIAGGFGDEQFF.

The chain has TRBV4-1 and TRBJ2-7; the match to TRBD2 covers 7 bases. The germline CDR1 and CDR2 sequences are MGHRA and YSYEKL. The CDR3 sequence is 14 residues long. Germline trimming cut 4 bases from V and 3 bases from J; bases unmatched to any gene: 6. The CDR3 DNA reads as TGCGCCAGCAGCCTCCAGGGACTAAACTACGAGCAGTACTTC. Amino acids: CASSLQGLNYEQYF.

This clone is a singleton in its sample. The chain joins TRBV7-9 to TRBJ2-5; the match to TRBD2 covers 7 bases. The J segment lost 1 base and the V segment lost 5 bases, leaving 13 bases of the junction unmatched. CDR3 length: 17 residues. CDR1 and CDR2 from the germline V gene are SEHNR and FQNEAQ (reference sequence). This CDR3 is CASSASVYGRTQETQYF. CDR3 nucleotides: TGTGCCAGCAGCGCCTCGGTTTACGGGAGGACCCAAGAGACCCAGTACTTC.

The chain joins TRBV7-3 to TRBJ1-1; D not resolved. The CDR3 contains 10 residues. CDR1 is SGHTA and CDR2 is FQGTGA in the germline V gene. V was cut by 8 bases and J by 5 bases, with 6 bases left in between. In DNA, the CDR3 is TGTGCCAGCGCCGGGACTGAAGCTTTCTTT. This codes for CASAGTEAFF.

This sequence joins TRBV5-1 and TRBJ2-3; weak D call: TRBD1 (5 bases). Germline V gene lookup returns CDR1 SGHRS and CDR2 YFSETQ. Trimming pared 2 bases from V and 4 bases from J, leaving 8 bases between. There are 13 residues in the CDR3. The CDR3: CASSFRVADTQYF. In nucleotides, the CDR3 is TGCGCCAGCAGCTTCAGGGTGGCAGATACGCAGTATTTT.

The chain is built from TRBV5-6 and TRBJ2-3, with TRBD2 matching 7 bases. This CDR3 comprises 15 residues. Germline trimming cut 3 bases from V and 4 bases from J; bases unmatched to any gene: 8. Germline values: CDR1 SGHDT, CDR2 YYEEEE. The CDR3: CASSWEGGISDTQYF. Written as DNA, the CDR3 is TGTGCCAGCAGCTGGGAGGGAGGGATTTCAGATACGCAGTATTTT.

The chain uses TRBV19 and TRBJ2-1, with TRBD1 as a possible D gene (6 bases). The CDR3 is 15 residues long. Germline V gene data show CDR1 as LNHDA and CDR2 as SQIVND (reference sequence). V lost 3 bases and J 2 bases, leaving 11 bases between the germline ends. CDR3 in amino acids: CASSMSGTPYNEQFF. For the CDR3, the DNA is TGTGCCAGTAGTATGTCCGGGACACCCTACAATGAGCAGTTCTTC.

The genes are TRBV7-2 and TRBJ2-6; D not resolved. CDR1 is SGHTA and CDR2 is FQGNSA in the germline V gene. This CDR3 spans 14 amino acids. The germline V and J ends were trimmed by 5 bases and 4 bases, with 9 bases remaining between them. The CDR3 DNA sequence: TGTGCCAGCAGCCCCCGGTCGGGGGCCAACGTCCTGACTTTC. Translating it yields CASSPRSGANVLTF.

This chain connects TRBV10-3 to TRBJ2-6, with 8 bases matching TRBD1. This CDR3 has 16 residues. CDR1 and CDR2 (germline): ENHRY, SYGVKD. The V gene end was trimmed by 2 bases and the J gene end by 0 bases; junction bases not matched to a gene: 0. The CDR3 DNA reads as TGTGCCATCAGTGAGGGACAGGGCTCTGGGGCCAACGTCCTGACTTTC. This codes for CAISEGQGSGANVLTF.

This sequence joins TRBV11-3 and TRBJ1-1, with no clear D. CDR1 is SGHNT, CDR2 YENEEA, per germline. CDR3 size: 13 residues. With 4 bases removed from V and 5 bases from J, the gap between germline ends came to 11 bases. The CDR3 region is CASSSLRGTEAFF. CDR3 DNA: TGTGCCAGCAGCTCACTCCGAGGGACTGAAGCTTTCTTT.

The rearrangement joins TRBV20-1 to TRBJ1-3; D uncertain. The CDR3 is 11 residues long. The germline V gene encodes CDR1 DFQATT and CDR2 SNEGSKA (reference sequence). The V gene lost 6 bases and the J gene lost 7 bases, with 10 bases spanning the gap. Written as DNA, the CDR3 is TGCAGTGCGTTCGGGAGGAACACCATATATTTT. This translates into CSAFGRNTIYF.

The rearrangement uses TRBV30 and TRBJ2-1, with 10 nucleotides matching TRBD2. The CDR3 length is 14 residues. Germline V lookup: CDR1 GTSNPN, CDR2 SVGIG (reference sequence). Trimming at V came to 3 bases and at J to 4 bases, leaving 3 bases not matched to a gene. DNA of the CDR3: TGTGCCTGGAGAGGACTAGCGGTATACAATGAGCAGTTCTTC. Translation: CAWRGLAVYNEQFF.

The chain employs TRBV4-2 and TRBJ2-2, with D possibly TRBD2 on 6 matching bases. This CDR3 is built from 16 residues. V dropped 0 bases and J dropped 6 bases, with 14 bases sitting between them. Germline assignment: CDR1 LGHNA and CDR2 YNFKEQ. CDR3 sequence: CASSQDLTGEAGELFF. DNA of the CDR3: TGTGCCAGCAGCCAAGATTTAACGGGAGAAGCCGGGGAGCTGTTTTTT.

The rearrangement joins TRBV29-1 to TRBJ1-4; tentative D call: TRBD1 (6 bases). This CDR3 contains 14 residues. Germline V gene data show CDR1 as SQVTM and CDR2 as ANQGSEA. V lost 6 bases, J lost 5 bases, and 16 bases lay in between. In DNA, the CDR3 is TGCAGCGTAGTCTCGGGACATAGCAATGAAAAACTGTTTTTT. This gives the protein CSVVSGHSNEKLFF.

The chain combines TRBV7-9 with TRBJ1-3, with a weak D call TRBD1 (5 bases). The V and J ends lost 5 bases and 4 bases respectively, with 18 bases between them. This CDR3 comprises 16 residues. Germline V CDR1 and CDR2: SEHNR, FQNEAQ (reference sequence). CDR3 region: CASSNLHPTAGNTIYF. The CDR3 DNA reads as TGTGCCAGCAGCAACCTCCACCCGACAGCCGGAAACACCATATATTTT.

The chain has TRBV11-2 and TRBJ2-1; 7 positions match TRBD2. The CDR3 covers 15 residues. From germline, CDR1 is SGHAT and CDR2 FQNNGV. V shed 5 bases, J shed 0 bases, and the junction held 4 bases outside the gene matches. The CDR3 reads CASSIGRGSYNEQFF. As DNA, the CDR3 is TGTGCCAGCAGCATAGGGAGGGGCTCCTACAATGAGCAGTTCTTC.

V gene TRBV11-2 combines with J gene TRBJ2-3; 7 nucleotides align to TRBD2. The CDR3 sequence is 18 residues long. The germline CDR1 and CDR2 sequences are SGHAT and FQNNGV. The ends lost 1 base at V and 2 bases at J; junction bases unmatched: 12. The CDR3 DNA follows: TGTGCCAGCAGCTTAGGCCAATTGGCGGGACTAAACACAGATACGCAGTATTTT. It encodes CASSLGQLAGLNTDTQYF.

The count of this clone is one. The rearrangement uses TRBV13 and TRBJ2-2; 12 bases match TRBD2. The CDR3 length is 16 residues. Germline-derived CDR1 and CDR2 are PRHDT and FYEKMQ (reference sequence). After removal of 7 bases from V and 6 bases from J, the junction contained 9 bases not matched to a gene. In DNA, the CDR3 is TGTGCCAGCACCCAGGCCCCTAGCGGGAGGGCCGGGGAGCTGTTTTTT. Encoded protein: CASTQAPSGRAGELFF.